This TCR beta chain was found in a study of cytomegalovirus exposure and HLA in healthy donors. Study-wide results and limits: Only CMV serostatus was available as immune exposure information.

The trim removed 4 bases at V and 1 base at J, leaving 3 bases unmatched. Germline loops: CDR1 SGHRS, CDR2 YFSETQ. CDR3 size: 14 residues. Comment on this clone: No antigen is known for it.

PCR involved 60 Vbeta and 13 Jbeta primers. Only in-frame clones appear in the TCRdb table, and some are missing; sequencing was by immunoSEQ multiplex PCR. The data contain 80,000 to 95,000 clones, less than 65% of them singletons. The sequence came from a woman in her twenties or thirties in good health and CMV-seronegative. The chain recombines TRBV5-1 with TRBJ1-1; 8 bases map to TRBD1. The specimen was PBMCs. This CDR3 is CASSTGQGNTEAFF. The CDR3, as DNA: TGCGCCAGCAGCACCGGACAGGGGAACACTGAAGCTTTCTTT.